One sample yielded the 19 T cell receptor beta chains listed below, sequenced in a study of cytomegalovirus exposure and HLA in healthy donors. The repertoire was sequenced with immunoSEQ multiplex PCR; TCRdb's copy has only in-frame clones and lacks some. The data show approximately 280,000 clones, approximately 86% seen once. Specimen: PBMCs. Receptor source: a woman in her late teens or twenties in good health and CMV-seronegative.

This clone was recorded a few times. The DNA for the CDR3 is TGTGCCAGCAGCTTTTCGGATCAGCCCCAGCATTTT. Protein sequence: CASSFSDQPQHF. The V gene is TRBV13, the J gene TRBJ1-5; D is uncertain. Germline assignment: CDR1 PRHDT and CDR2 FYEKMQ (reference sequence). V was pared by 3 bases and J by 5 bases, with 5 bases between. The CDR3 loop spans 12 amino acids.

The CDR3 protein is CASSVTGIGQETQYF. CDR3 bases: TGTGCCAGCAGCGTAACAGGGATTGGGCAAGAGACCCAGTACTTC. The chain uses TRBV9 and TRBJ2-5, with D maybe TRBD1 (6 bases). V was pared by 1 base and J by 2 bases, with 12 bases between. The CDR3 runs 15 residues. Per the germline V gene, CDR1 is SGDLS and CDR2 is YYNGEE.

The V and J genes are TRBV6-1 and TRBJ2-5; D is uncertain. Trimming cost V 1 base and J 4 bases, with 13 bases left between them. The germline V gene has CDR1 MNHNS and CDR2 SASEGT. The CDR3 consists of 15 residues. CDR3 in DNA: TGTGCCAGCAGTGAAGGCCCCGCAAGAGGAGAGACCCAGTACTTC. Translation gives CASSEGPARGETQYF.

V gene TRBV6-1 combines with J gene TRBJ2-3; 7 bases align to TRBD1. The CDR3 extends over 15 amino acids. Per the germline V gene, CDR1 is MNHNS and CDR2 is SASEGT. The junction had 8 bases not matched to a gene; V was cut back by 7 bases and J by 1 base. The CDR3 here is CASTLDRDRTDTQYF. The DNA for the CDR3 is TGTGCCAGCACTCTAGACAGGGACCGCACAGATACGCAGTATTTT.

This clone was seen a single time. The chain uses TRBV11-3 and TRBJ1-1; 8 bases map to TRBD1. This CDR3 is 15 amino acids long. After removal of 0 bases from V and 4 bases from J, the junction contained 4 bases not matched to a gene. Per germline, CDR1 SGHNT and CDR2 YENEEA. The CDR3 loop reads CASSLDGQGGTEAFF. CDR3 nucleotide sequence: TGTGCCAGCAGCTTAGATGGACAGGGAGGCACTGAAGCTTTCTTT.

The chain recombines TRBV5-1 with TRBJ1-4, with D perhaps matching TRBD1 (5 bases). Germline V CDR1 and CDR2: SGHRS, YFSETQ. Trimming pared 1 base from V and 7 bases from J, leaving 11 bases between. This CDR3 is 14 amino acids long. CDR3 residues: CASSLRRGGEKLFF. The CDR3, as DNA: TGCGCCAGCAGCTTGAGGAGGGGCGGTGAAAAACTGTTTTTT.

The CDR3 DNA sequence: TGTGCCAGCTCCCAAAGGACAGGGGGCGCAAGGACTGAAGCTTTCTTT. Protein product: CASSQRTGGARTEAFF. J is TRBJ1-1 and V is TRBV18, with 11 bases that match TRBD1. Looked up from germline, CDR1 is KGHSH and CDR2 is LQKENI. The CDR3 sequence is 16 residues long. V lost 6 bases to trimming and J lost 5 bases; unmatched junction nucleotides: 11.

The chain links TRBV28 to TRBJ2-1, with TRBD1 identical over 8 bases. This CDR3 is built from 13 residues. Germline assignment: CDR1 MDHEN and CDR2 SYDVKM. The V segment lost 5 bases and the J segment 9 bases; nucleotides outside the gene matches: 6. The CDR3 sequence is CASSHGQGGEQFF. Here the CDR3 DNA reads TGTGCCAGCAGTCATGGACAGGGAGGTGAGCAGTTCTTC. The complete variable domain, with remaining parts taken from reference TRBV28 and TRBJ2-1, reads DVKVTQSSRYLVKRTGEKVFLECVQDMDHENMFWYRQDPGLGLRLIYFSYDVKMKEKGDIPEGYSVSREKKERFSLILESASTNQTSMYLCASSHGQGGEQFFGPGTRLTVL.

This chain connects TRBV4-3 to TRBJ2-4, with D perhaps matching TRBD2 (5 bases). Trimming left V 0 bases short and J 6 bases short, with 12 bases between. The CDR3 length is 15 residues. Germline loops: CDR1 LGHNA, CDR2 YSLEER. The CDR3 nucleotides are TGCGCCAGCAGCCAAGAATCCGGGGTGGGAAACATTCAGTACTTC. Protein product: CASSQESGVGNIQYF.

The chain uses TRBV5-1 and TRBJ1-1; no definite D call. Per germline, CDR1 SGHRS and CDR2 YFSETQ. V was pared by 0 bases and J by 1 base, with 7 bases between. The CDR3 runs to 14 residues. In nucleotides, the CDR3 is TGCGCCAGCAGCTTGGTAGTTAGGAACACTGAAGCTTTCTTT. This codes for CASSLVVRNTEAFF.

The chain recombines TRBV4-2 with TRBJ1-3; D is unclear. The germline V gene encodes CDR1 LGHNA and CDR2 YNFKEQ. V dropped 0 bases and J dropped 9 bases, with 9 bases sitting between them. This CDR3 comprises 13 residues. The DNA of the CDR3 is TGTGCCAGCAGCCAAGAACGGGGAGGCACCATATATTTT. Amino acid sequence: CASSQERGGTIYF.

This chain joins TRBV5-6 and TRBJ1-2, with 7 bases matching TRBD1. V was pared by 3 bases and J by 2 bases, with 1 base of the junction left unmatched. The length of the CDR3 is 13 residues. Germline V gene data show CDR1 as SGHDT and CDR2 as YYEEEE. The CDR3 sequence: CASSWDRNYGYTF. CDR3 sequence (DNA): TGTGCCAGCAGCTGGGACAGAAACTATGGCTACACCTTC.

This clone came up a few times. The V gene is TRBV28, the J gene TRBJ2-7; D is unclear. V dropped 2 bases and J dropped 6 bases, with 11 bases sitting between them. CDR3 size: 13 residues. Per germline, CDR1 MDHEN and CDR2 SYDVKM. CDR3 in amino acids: CASSLGPSGEQYF. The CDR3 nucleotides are TGTGCCAGCAGTTTAGGTCCCTCCGGCGAGCAGTACTTC.

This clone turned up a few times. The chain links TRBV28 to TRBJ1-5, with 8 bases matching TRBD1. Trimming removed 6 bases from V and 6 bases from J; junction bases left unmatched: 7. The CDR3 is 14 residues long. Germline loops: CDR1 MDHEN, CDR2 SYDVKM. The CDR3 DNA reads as TGTGCCAGCAGAAATCCAGGGGGCGGTCAGCCCCAGCATTTT. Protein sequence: CASRNPGGGQPQHF.

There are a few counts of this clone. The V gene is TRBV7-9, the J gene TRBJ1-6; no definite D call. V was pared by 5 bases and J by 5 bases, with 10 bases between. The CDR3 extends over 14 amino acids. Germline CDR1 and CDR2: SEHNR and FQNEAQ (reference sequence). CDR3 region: CASSLWRDNSPLHF. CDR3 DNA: TGTGCCAGCAGCCTATGGAGGGATAATTCACCCCTCCACTTT.

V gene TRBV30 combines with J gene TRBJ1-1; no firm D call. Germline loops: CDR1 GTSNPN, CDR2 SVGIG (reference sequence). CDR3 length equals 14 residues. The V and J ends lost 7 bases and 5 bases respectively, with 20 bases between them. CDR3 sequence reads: CASETPNSRTEAFF. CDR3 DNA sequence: TGTGCCTCCGAGACCCCGAACAGTAGAACTGAAGCTTTCTTT.

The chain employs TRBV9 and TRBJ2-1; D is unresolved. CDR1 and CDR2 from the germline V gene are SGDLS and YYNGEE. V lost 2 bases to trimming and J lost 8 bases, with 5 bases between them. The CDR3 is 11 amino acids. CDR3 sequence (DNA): TGTGCCAGCAGCGTTAATTATGAGCAGTTCTTC. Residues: CASSVNYEQFF.

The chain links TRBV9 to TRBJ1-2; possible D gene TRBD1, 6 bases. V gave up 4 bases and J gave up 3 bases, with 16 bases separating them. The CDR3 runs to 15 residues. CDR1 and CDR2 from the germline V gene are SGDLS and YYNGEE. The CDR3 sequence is CASSSLDRFDYGYTF. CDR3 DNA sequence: TGTGCCAGCAGCTCCTTGGACAGATTTGACTATGGCTACACCTTC.

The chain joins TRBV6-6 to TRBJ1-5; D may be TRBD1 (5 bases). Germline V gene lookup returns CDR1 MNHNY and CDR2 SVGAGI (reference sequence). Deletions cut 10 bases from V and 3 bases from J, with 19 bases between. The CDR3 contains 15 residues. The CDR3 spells CATRWQGGFNQPQHF. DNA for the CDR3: TGTGCCACCCGTTGGCAGGGAGGTTTCAATCAGCCCCAGCATTTT.